These 14 T cell receptor beta chains were all obtained from the same sample, sequenced in a study of cytomegalovirus exposure and HLA in healthy donors. Use of 60 Vbeta and 13 Jbeta primers characterized the PCR. TCRdb's copy holds only in-frame clones and misses some; the assay was immunoSEQ multiplex PCR. The sample has 150,000 or so clones, under 85% seen once. Material: PBMCs. These receptors were taken from a woman aged 25 to 45 in good health and CMV-seronegative.

The chain carries TRBV5-1 and TRBJ1-1; weak D call: TRBD1 (6 bases). From germline, CDR1 is SGHRS and CDR2 YFSETQ. Trimming left V 0 bases short and J 5 bases short, with 14 bases between. This CDR3 has 15 amino acids. For the CDR3, the DNA is TGCGCCAGCAGCTTGGACAGGGCGAGGAGGACTGAAGCTTTCTTT. Its protein is CASSLDRARRTEAFF.

This chain connects TRBV10-3 to TRBJ1-1; D gene ambiguous. This CDR3 has 13 residues. Germline lookup yields CDR1 ENHRY and CDR2 SYGVKD. V shed 4 bases and J shed 0 bases, with 6 bases lying between them. The CDR3 sequence: CAISAGLNTEAFF. Written as DNA, the CDR3 is TGTGCCATCAGTGCTGGGCTGAACACTGAAGCTTTCTTT.

Written as DNA, the CDR3 is TGTGCCAGCAGCTTAGTACACAGGGGAGTGTCCGGGGAGCTGTTTTTT. Amino acid sequence: CASSLVHRGVSGELFF. The chain joins TRBV7-9 to TRBJ2-2, with 7 positions matching TRBD1. CDR1 and CDR2 from the germline V gene are SEHNR and FQNEAQ (reference sequence). The CDR3 covers 16 residues. V gave up 1 base and J gave up 6 bases; unmatched junction bases: 8.

V usage is TRBV18 and J usage is TRBJ1-5; TRBD1 might be the D (6 bases). V gave up 3 bases and J gave up 6 bases, with 15 bases separating them. CDR3 length: 15 amino acids. Germline CDR1 reads KGHSH; CDR2 reads LQKENI. The CDR3 bases are TGTGCCAGCTCACCCGGACAGAGGGGTAGTCAGCCCCAGCATTTT. It translates to CASSPGQRGSQPQHF.

The chain is built from TRBV9 and TRBJ1-6, with D maybe TRBD1 (5 bases). Germline V gene lookup returns CDR1 SGDLS and CDR2 YYNGEE. CDR3 length equals 14 residues. V was clipped by 0 bases and J by 7 bases, with 8 bases between them. In DNA form, the CDR3 reads TGTGCCAGCAGCGTAGGTGGGGGGAATTCACCCCTCCACTTT. Translating it yields CASSVGGGNSPLHF.

The chain links TRBV4-2 to TRBJ2-7, with TRBD2 as a possible D gene (7 bases). V was clipped by 0 bases and J by 0 bases, with 12 bases between them. Germline CDR1 and CDR2: LGHNA and YNFKEQ. There are 16 residues in the CDR3. CDR3 amino acids: CASSQDGGGLSYEQYF. CDR3 DNA sequence: TGTGCCAGCAGCCAAGATGGCGGGGGCCTCTCCTACGAGCAGTACTTC.

This clone was seen more than once but under ten times. J is TRBJ1-1 and V is TRBV6-1; D may be TRBD1 (6 bases). V was pared by 2 bases and J by 4 bases, with 20 bases between. Looked up from germline, CDR1 is MNHNS and CDR2 is SASEGT. This CDR3 has 17 amino acids. The CDR3 DNA sequence: TGTGCCAGCAGTGAAAACCGCCGCCGGGAGGGGGGCACTGAAGCTTTCTTT. This sequence encodes CASSENRRREGGTEAFF.

This clone was seen a few times. The rearrangement uses TRBV6-4 and TRBJ2-1; 10 positions agree with TRBD2. Germline values: CDR1 MRHNA, CDR2 SNTAGT. The CDR3 has 14 residues. With V trimmed by 3 bases and J by 9 bases, 5 bases remained unmatched. The CDR3 loop is CASSDSSGGSEQFF. The CDR3 nucleotides read TGTGCCAGCAGTGATTCTAGCGGGGGTAGTGAGCAGTTCTTC.

The chain has TRBV5-1 and TRBJ1-2, with a weak D call TRBD1 (6 bases). Deletions cut 4 bases from V and 3 bases from J, with 13 bases between. This CDR3 is 14 amino acids long. Per the germline V gene, CDR1 is SGHRS and CDR2 is YFSETQ. CDR3 loop: CASSLRGGDYGYTF. In DNA form, the CDR3 reads TGCGCCAGCAGCCTCAGGGGTGGGGACTATGGCTACACCTTC.

The chain carries TRBV2 and TRBJ1-2; 8 bases match TRBD1. CDR1 is SNHLY, CDR2 FYNNEI, per germline. This CDR3 has 14 amino acids. The J segment lost 6 bases and the V segment lost 8 bases, leaving 11 bases of the junction unmatched. As DNA, the CDR3 is TGTGCCAGCGTCGTCACAGGGGGGGGAAATGGCTACACCTTC. This translates into CASVVTGGGNGYTF.

This clone was recorded once. The chain links TRBV13 to TRBJ2-2; TRBD1 is a possible D gene (6 bases). The V end lost 1 base, the J end lost 6 bases, and 15 bases lay between the germline ends. Per the germline V gene, CDR1 is PRHDT and CDR2 is FYEKMQ (reference sequence). The length of the CDR3 is 16 residues. CDR3 amino acids: CASSLVRTVNSGELFF. For the CDR3, the DNA is TGTGCCAGCAGCTTAGTGCGGACAGTTAATTCCGGGGAGCTGTTTTTT. Looking up the rest from reference TRBV13 and TRBJ2-2 gives the full variable domain: AAGVIQSPRHLIKEKRETATLKCYPIPRHDTVYWYQQGPGQDPQFLISFYEKMQSDKGSIPDRFSAQQFSDYHSELNMSSLELGDSALYFCASSLVRTVNSGELFFGEGSRLTVL.

The chain combines TRBV19 with TRBJ1-1; the D gene is possibly TRBD1 (5 bases). Trimming removed 4 bases at V and 2 bases at J, with 14 bases between. CDR3 length equals 15 residues. From germline, CDR1 is LNHDA and CDR2 SQIVND (reference sequence). CDR3 sequence reads: CASSTRRRGNTEAFF. The CDR3 DNA is TGTGCCAGTAGTACCCGGCGGAGGGGCAACACTGAAGCTTTCTTT.

This clone came up a few times. V and J are TRBV19 and TRBJ1-6, with 7 positions matching TRBD1. Trimming took 7 bases from V and 5 from J; bases not matched to a gene: 8. CDR1 LNHDA and CDR2 SQIVND come from the germline V gene (reference sequence). The CDR3 spans 15 residues. The CDR3 nucleotides read TGTGCCAGTAAGGGACAGAGGGAAGATAATTCACCCCTCCACTTT. It encodes CASKGQREDNSPLHF.

This chain connects TRBV7-8 to TRBJ1-1; 7 nucleotides line up with TRBD1. The germline CDR1 and CDR2 sequences are SGHVS and FQNEAQ. After removal of 1 base from V and 0 bases from J, the junction contained 8 bases not matched to a gene. The CDR3 spans 17 residues. The CDR3 reads CASSLDAGGFMNTEAFF. DNA for the CDR3: TGTGCCAGCAGCTTAGATGCAGGGGGATTTATGAACACTGAAGCTTTCTTT. The full variable domain, completed using reference TRBV7-8 and TRBJ1-1, is GAGVSQSPRYKVAKRGQDVALRCDPISGHVSLFWYQQALGQGPEFLTYFQNEAQLDKSGLPSDRFFAERPEGSVSTLKIQRTQQEDSAVYLCASSLDAGGFMNTEAFFGQGTRLTVV.